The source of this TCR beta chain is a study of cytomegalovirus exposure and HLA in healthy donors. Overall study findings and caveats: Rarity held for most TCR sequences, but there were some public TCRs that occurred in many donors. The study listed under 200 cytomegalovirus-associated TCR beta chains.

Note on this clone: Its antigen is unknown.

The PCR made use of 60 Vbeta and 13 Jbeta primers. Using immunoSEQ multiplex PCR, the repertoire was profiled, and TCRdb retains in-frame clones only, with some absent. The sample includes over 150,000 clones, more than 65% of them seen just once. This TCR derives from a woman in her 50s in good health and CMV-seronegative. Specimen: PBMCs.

CDR3 sequence reads: CASSPQLQGGTEAFF. CDR3 DNA sequence: TGCGCCAGCAGCCCCCAATTACAGGGTGGCACTGAAGCTTTCTTT. V and J are TRBV5-1 and TRBJ1-1, with TRBD1 as a possible D gene (6 bases). The CDR3 runs 15 residues. Germline assignment: CDR1 SGHRS and CDR2 YFSETQ. Trimming removed 4 bases from V and 4 bases from J, with 17 bases in between.